The next 9 T cell receptor beta chains were all read from a single sample in a study of shared clonotypes between healthy human individuals. Naive CD8 cells were CD45RO-negative, positively selected for CCR7, excluding terminally differentiated effector memory CD45RA+ cells. Libraries were prepared by immunoSEQ multiplex PCR; TCRdb keeps only in-frame clonotypes and omits some of them. The data contain hundreds of thousands of clones, about 95% of them singletons. The sequenced sample consisted of naive CD8+ T cells sorted from blood. The receptors shown here come from a woman aged 30 to 39 in good health.

The chain joins TRBV28 to TRBJ1-2; a possible D gene is TRBD1 (5 bases). This CDR3 comprises 17 residues. The germline V and J ends were trimmed by 4 bases and 8 bases, with 26 bases remaining between them. The germline V gene has CDR1 MDHEN and CDR2 SYDVKM. The CDR3 DNA reads as TGTGCCAGCAGTTCAGACCAACCCGTGCCTAGGGGACGGGGCTACACCTTC. It yields the protein CASSSDQPVPRGRGYTF.

This clone was recorded only once. The CDR3: CASSFARGGEKLFF. The CDR3 DNA follows: TGTGCCAGCAGTTTTGCCAGGGGTGGCGAAAAACTGTTTTTT. V gene TRBV27 combines with J gene TRBJ1-4, with D tentatively TRBD1 (6 bases). The CDR3 runs to 14 residues. Germline V lookup: CDR1 MNHEY, CDR2 SMNVEV (reference sequence). V lost 3 bases to trimming and J lost 8 bases, with 13 bases between them.

This clone was counted once. The chain is built from TRBV27 and TRBJ2-2, with D possibly being TRBD1 (6 bases). The CDR3 contains 16 residues. Germline values: CDR1 MNHEY, CDR2 SMNVEV (reference sequence). Trimming shortened V by 0 bases and J by 3 bases, and 11 bases separated the two germline ends. The CDR3 loop reads CASSLSAGAHTGELFF. The CDR3 DNA reads as TGTGCCAGCAGTTTATCCGCAGGGGCCCACACCGGGGAGCTGTTTTTT.

This chain links TRBV28 with TRBJ1-5; 8 bases map to TRBD1. The V gene end was trimmed by 3 bases and the J gene end by 7 bases; junction bases not matched to a gene: 2. The CDR3 has 13 residues. The germline V gene has CDR1 MDHEN and CDR2 SYDVKM. As DNA, the CDR3 is TGTGCCAGCAGTTTGGCAGGGGGCCAGCCCCAGCATTTT. It encodes CASSLAGGQPQHF. The variable domain in full, with the rest retrieved from reference TRBV28 and TRBJ1-5, is DVKVTQSSRYLVKRTGEKVFLECVQDMDHENMFWYRQDPGLGLRLIYFSYDVKMKEKGDIPEGYSVSREKKERFSLILESASTNQTSMYLCASSLAGGQPQHFGDGTRLSIL.

This chain uses TRBV19 with TRBJ2-1, with 11 bases that match TRBD2. This CDR3 is 15 amino acids long. Trimming removed 1 base from V and 6 bases from J; junction bases left unmatched: 2. Per the germline V gene, CDR1 is LNHDA and CDR2 is SQIVND (reference sequence). CDR3 in DNA: TGTGCCAGTAGTATAGGCCTAGCGGGGGGCAATGAGCAGTTCTTC. Protein: CASSIGLAGGNEQFF.

The chain employs TRBV28 and TRBJ2-3; D may be TRBD1 (5 bases). The V and J ends lost 4 bases and 1 base respectively, with 9 bases between them. This CDR3 is 14 amino acids long. Looked up from germline, CDR1 is MDHEN and CDR2 is SYDVKM. The CDR3 sequence: CASSSRTRTDTQYF. The CDR3 DNA is TGTGCCAGCAGTTCCAGGACACGCACAGATACGCAGTATTTT.

The V call is TRBV7-2, the J call TRBJ1-4; 7 bases align to TRBD1. V dropped 5 bases and J dropped 8; count of bases not matched to a gene: 8. Germline loops: CDR1 SGHTA, CDR2 FQGNSA. The CDR3 is 14 amino acids. The CDR3 region has the DNA TGTGCCAGCAGCCAGAGGACAGGCTGGGAAAAACTGTTTTTT. It encodes CASSQRTGWEKLFF. Full variable domain (outside the CDR3, taken from reference TRBV7-2 and TRBJ1-4): GAGVSQSPSNKVTEKGKDVELRCDPISGHTALYWYRQSLGQGLEFLIYFQGNSAPDKSGLPSDRFSAERTGGSVSTLTIQRTQQEDSAVYLCASSQRTGWEKLFFGSGTQLSVL.

CDR3 nucleotide sequence: TGTGCCAGCAGCTTATTCAGTTCTACAGATACGCAGTATTTT. Its translation: CASSLFSSTDTQYF. J is TRBJ2-3 and V is TRBV7-9, with D unresolved. CDR1 is SEHNR and CDR2 is FQNEAQ in the germline V gene (reference sequence). V lost 2 bases and J lost 3, with 9 bases in between. The CDR3 contains 14 residues.

This rearrangement joins TRBV7-2 to TRBJ2-1; D is perhaps TRBD2 (6 bases). Deletions cut 1 base from V and 0 bases from J, with 19 bases between. CDR1 and CDR2 from the germline V gene are SGHTA and FQGNSA. The CDR3 has 19 residues. The CDR3 region has the DNA TGTGCCAGCAGCTTAGTATCTCTCGGGGGACCTAGCTCCTACAATGAGCAGTTCTTC. Translated: CASSLVSLGGPSSYNEQFF.